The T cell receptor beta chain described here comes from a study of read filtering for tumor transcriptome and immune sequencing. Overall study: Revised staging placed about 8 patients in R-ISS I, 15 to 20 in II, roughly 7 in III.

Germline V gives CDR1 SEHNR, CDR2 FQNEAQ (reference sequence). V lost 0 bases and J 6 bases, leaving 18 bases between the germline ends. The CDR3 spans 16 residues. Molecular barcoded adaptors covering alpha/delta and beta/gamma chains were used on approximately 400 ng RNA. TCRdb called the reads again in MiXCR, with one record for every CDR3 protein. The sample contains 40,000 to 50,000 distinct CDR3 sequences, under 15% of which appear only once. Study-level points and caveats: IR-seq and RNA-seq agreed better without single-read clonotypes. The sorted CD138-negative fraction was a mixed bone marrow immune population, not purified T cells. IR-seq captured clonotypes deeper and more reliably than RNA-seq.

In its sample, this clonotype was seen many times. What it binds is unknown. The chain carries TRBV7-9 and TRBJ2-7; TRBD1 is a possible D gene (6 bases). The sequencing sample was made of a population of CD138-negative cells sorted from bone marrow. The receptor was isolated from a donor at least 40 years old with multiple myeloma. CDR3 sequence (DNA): TGTGCCAGCAGCTTAGCGGACGGTGCACAGGGCCTCGAGCAGTACTTC. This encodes CASSLADGAQGLEQYF.